This is a list of T cell receptor beta chains from one sample in a study of blood T cells in healthy people across ages. TCRdb ran MiXCR on the 5' RACE reads and lists one entry per CDR3 protein. Of roughly 800,000 distinct CDR3 sequences in the sample, 58% are singletons; the top ten hold around 22%. Sequenced input: blood. Receptor source: a man aged 25 to 40 in good health. Both conserved end residues are part of each CDR3. Fields, in order: clone size, V gene, J gene, D gene, CDR3 protein, CDR3 DNA. A D gene is named only where the DNA matches it firmly. Not all rows give a size; the values are once, few, many and, for expanded clones, a class.

many	TRBV3-1	TRBJ1-6	.	CASSPPGDHLHF	TGTGCCAGCAGCCCGCCAGGGGACCACCTCCACTTT
.	TRBV14	TRBJ2-1	.	CASSQEVAANEQFF	TGTGCCAGCAGCCAAGAGGTAGCGGCCAATGAGCAGTTCTTC
.	TRBV20-1	TRBJ1-2	.	CSASQGTINYGYTF	TGCAGTGCTAGTCAGGGCACAATTAACTATGGCTACACCTTC
.	TRBV20-1	TRBJ2-1	TRBD2	CSARDVIAGDEQFF	TGCAGTGCTAGAGATGTGATAGCGGGGGATGAGCAGTTCTTC
.	TRBV7-9	TRBJ1-2	.	CASSSVDGYTF	TGTGCCAGCAGCTCGGTCGATGGCTACACCTTC
.	TRBV6-6	TRBJ2-3	.	CASKSRETTYDTQYF	TGTGCCAGCAAGTCCCGGGAAACTACGTACGATACGCAGTATTTT
.	TRBV29-1	TRBJ2-4	.	CSVCTGTAENIQYF	TGCAGCGTTTGCACAGGGACTGCGGAAAACATTCAGTACTTC
.	TRBV9	TRBJ2-1	TRBD2	CASSVVGAGGIDNEQFF	TGTGCCAGCAGCGTAGTCGGTGCGGGGGGGATCGACAATGAGCAGTTCTTC
few	TRBV10-3	TRBJ2-7	TRBD1	CAIVSDRGTSPFYEQYF	TGTGCCATTGTATCGGACAGGGGGACCTCTCCGTTCTACGAGCAGTACTTC
.	TRBV10-1	TRBJ1-6	.	CAIPGTNSPLHF	TGCGCCATTCCGGGAACTAATTCACCCCTCCACTTT
.	TRBV7-9	TRBJ2-5	TRBD2	CASGIPGTSKKGETQYF	TGTGCCAGCGGAATCCCCGGGACTAGCAAAAAAGGAGAGACCCAGTACTTC
.	TRBV7-6	TRBJ1-4	TRBD1	CASSEVQGAWNEKLFF	TGTGCCAGCAGCGAAGTACAGGGGGCTTGGAATGAAAAACTGTTTTTT
few	TRBV20-1	TRBJ2-1	.	CSATSNEQFF	TGCAGTGCTACTAGTAACGAGCAGTTCTTC
few	TRBV6-5	TRBJ2-2	.	CASKLLPDPTGELFF	TGTGCCAGCAAATTACTACCAGACCCTACCGGGGAGCTGTTTTTT
.	TRBV5-6	TRBJ1-2	.	CASSRTGEYGYTF	TGTGCCAGCAGCCGCACAGGAGAATATGGCTACACCTTC
.	TRBV6-2/TRBV6-3	TRBJ2-7	TRBD2	CASSSSGTSGKPSYEQYF	TGTGCCAGCAGTTCCTCCGGGACTAGCGGTAAACCCTCCTACGAGCAGTACTTC
.	TRBV20-1	TRBJ2-5	.	CSATGLGETQYF	TGCAGTGCAACAGGGCTGGGGGAGACCCAGTACTTC
.	TRBV28	TRBJ2-5	TRBD1	CATSSVDRVALEQYF	TGTGCCACTTCGTCGGTCGACAGGGTGGCATTGGAGCAGTACTTC
.	TRBV30	TRBJ2-5	TRBD2	CAWSTSLLARETQYF	TGTGCCTGGAGTACAAGCCTACTAGCGCGGGAGACCCAGTACTTC
.	TRBV28	TRBJ2-7	TRBD2	CASRPGAGVYEQYF	TGTGCCAGCAGGCCTGGAGCGGGAGTGTACGAGCAGTACTTC
few	TRBV20-1	TRBJ2-3	.	CSASGYPTDTQYF	TGCAGTGCTAGCGGCTACCCGACAGATACGCAGTATTTT
.	TRBV4-3	TRBJ2-5	TRBD2	CASSQAFPLAGGFREQYF	TGCGCCAGCAGCCAAGCTTTCCCCCTAGCGGGAGGTTTTCGTGAGCAGTACTTC
many	TRBV28	TRBJ2-1	TRBD2	CASSYQRESSEQFF	TGTGCCAGCAGTTACCAGCGGGAGTCAAGTGAGCAGTTCTTC
.	TRBV11-3	TRBJ2-1	.	CASGYFRRDEQFF	TGTGCCAGCGGCTATTTTAGGCGCGATGAGCAGTTCTTC
.	TRBV9	TRBJ2-4	.	CASSAEGAHENIQYF	TGTGCCAGCAGCGCGGAAGGGGCGCACGAAAACATTCAGTACTTC
few	TRBV6-1	TRBJ2-5	TRBD2	CASSLRPASGSLETQYF	TGTGCCAGCAGTCTCCGTCCGGCTAGCGGGAGTTTAGAGACCCAGTACTTC
.	TRBV11-3	TRBJ2-3	.	CASSPGRGSDTQYF	TGTGCCAGCAGCCCCGGGAGAGGGTCAGATACGCAGTATTTT
.	TRBV4-3	TRBJ1-1	TRBD1	CASSHGQGRNTEAFF	TGCGCCAGCAGCCACGGACAGGGGCGGAACACTGAAGCTTTCTTT
once	TRBV7-2	TRBJ2-1	TRBD1	CASSLGQGKRARKVEQFF	TGTGCCAGCAGCTTAGGACAGGGGAAAAGGGCAAGGAAGGTTGAGCAGTTCTTC
.	TRBV2	TRBJ2-1	.	CASGAGRYEQFF	TGTGCCAGCGGGGCGGGTCGTTATGAGCAGTTCTTC
.	TRBV20-1	TRBJ2-5	TRBD1	CSARGGQVGETQYF	TGCAGTGCTAGGGGGGGACAGGTTGGGGAGACCCAGTACTTC